A selection of T cell receptor beta chains follows, all from one sample in a study of cytomegalovirus exposure and HLA in healthy donors. The method was immunoSEQ multiplex PCR; TCRdb's version includes in-frame clones alone and lacks a portion of them. The data show about 150,000 clones, approximately 78% seen once. What was sequenced was PBMCs. These receptors were taken from a woman between 45 and 65 years old in good health and CMV-seropositive. Both conserved end residues are part of each CDR3.

CASRFGYGGALGEQFF | TRBV7-2
CAWRPRQKTLSVGYTF | TRBV30
CASQGMGRATLHF | TRBV2
CASSPTSGSDEQFF | TRBV7-6
CASSPRVGWTEAFF | TRBV11-2
CATSTVQGMGGDQPQHF | TRBV15
CSCGANEKLFF | TRBV20-1
CASRGTVNQFENTIYF | TRBV6-4
CASSITGGAAGYTF | TRBV19
CASLTGGHGYTF | TRBV5-5
CASSLRQGFTEAFF | TRBV7-2
CASSSTGTGGAQYF | TRBV7-3
CASSQNTGINYGYTF | TRBV23-1
CASSWGQGNYGYTF | TRBV28
CASSSQTSGIGNEQYF | TRBV7-9
CASSFVGYGYTF | TRBV28
CASSRGTSGGFSYNEQFF | TRBV7-2
CASSIHSYEQYF | TRBV28
CASSPGTSGGARWNEQFF | TRBV19
CASSDGDRAAYEQYF | TRBV6-4
CASSPPGTGVQETQYF | TRBV18
CASSRQGARSYEQYF | TRBV6-5
CASSPDLLNTGELFF | TRBV7-8
CTVSEGLSALTGGANTEAFF | TRBV7-8
CASSVSGLAGRDGDTQYF | TRBV9
CASSLGGGILYGYTF | TRBV5-6
CASSFSAGTAAFF | TRBV9
CASSLGSGDHEQYF | TRBV11-3
CASSSGQGVYAQPQHF | TRBV28
CASSVDRGGNYGYTF | TRBV2
CASSVPPGTGTDTQYF | TRBV2
CASSPGQGLGEQYF | TRBV7-3
CAIRDRENTEAFF | TRBV10-3
CASSSDRGTNTEAFF | TRBV5-1
CASSLIPTGRNEKLFF | TRBV4-3
CASSLDSLNTEAFF | TRBV5-4
CASTTGGASTEAFF | TRBV19
CASSEVRNTEAFF | TRBV10-3
CASSLNSGGVGYTF | TRBV4-1
CASSFGGSSYNEQFF | TRBV28
CSVDYRDEQFF | TRBV20-1
CASSEFGGEKETQYF | TRBV2